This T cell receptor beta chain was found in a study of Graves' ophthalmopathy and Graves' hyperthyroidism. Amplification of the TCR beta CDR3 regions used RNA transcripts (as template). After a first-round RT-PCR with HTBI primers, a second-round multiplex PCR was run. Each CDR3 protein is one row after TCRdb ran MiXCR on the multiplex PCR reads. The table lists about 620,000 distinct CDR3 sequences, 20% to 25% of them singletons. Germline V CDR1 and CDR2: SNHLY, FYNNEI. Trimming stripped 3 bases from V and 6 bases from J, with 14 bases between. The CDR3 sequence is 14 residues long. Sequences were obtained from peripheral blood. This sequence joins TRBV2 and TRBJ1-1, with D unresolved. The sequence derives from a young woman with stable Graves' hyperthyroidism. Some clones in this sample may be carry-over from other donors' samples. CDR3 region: CASSDVRHGAEAFF. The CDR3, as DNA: TGTGCCAGCAGTGATGTCAGACACGGGGCTGAAGCTTTCTTT. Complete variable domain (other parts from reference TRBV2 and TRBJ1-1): EPEVTQTPSHQVTQMGQEVILRCVPISNHLYFYWYRQILGQKVEFLVSFYNNEISEKSEIFDDQFSVERPDGSNFTLKIRSTKLEDSAMYFCASSDVRHGAEAFFGQGTRLTVV.